Below are 16 T cell receptor beta chains sequenced from a single sample in a study of cytomegalovirus exposure and HLA in healthy donors. With 60 Vbeta and 13 Jbeta primers, the PCR was carried out. Libraries were prepared by immunoSEQ multiplex PCR; TCRdb keeps only in-frame clonotypes and omits some of them. The table includes 45,000 to 75,000 clones, 70% to 80% detected once. Input material: PBMCs. The receptors were sampled from a woman aged 55-70 years in good health and CMV-seropositive.

This chain links TRBV2 with TRBJ1-5; D gene unclear. Germline V CDR1 and CDR2: SNHLY, FYNNEI. V was trimmed by 7 bases and J by 7 bases, leaving 17 bases between them. The CDR3 has 14 residues. DNA for the CDR3: TGTGCCAGCACCCCAGAACGGGGAGGGCAGCCCCAGCATTTT. Amino acid sequence: CASTPERGGQPQHF.

This clone has just a few counts. The rearrangement joins TRBV11-2 to TRBJ2-7; 12 bases fit TRBD2. The CDR3 extends over 16 amino acids. Trimming at V came to 1 base and at J to 3 bases, leaving 4 bases not matched to a gene. Germline V gene sequence: CDR1 SGHAT, CDR2 FQNNGV. The CDR3 nucleotides read TGTGCCAGCAGCTTAGGCTCTAGCGGGGGGGACTACGAGCAGTACTTC. This codes for CASSLGSSGGDYEQYF.

The V call is TRBV5-1, the J call TRBJ2-7, with D maybe TRBD1 (6 bases). CDR1 SGHRS and CDR2 YFSETQ come from the germline V gene. Trimming took 4 bases from V and 2 from J, leaving 13 bases between them. There are 14 residues in the CDR3. In nucleotides, the CDR3 is TGCGCCAGCAGCATAGGACAGTTTCCCTACGAGCAGTACTTC. Translating it yields CASSIGQFPYEQYF.

This chain uses TRBV2 with TRBJ1-1; D is unresolved. CDR3 length equals 11 residues. CDR1 SNHLY and CDR2 FYNNEI come from the germline V gene. The V end was cut by 9 bases, the J end by 1 base, with 6 bases between. The CDR3 reads CASLANTEAFF. The CDR3 DNA reads as TGTGCCAGTTTAGCGAACACTGAAGCTTTCTTT.

In this sample, this clone turned up a few times. The chain carries TRBV5-4 and TRBJ2-1, with D possibly matching TRBD1 (5 bases). The CDR3 is 16 residues long. Germline-derived CDR1 and CDR2 are SGHNT and YYREEE (reference sequence). V was trimmed by 4 bases and J by 4 bases, leaving 18 bases between them. CDR3 protein: CASSRTGSISYNEQFF. The CDR3, as DNA: TGTGCCAGCAGCCGAACAGGCTCGATCAGTTACAATGAGCAGTTCTTC.

The chain has TRBV7-9 and TRBJ1-6; 8 bases are a match to TRBD1. The CDR3 spans 16 residues. Germline lookup yields CDR1 SEHNR and CDR2 FQNEAQ (reference sequence). Trimming removed 4 bases from V and 3 bases from J; junction bases left unmatched: 5. The CDR3 reads CASSSPTGGYNSPLHF. In DNA form, the CDR3 reads TGTGCCAGCAGCTCCCCCACAGGGGGCTATAATTCACCCCTCCACTTT.

This rearrangement joins TRBV10-1 to TRBJ2-5, with 13 bases lining up with TRBD2. CDR1 is WNHNN, CDR2 SYGVQD, per germline (reference sequence). V gave up 2 bases and J gave up 2 bases; unmatched junction bases: 8. This CDR3 region has 18 residues. CDR3 sequence: CASSEGGLAGMRQETQYF. Written as DNA, the CDR3 is TGCGCCAGCAGTGAGGGGGGACTAGCGGGGATGCGTCAAGAGACCCAGTACTTC.

The chain joins TRBV2 to TRBJ2-2; D gene uncertain. The CDR3 consists of 15 residues. V gave up 6 bases and J gave up 3 bases, with 14 bases separating them. In germline, CDR1 is SNHLY, CDR2 FYNNEI. The CDR3 DNA reads TGTGCCAGCAGCAGGTCTCCCCCGTACACCGGGGAGCTGTTTTTT. This sequence encodes CASSRSPPYTGELFF.

This clone has at least ten counts. The rearrangement links TRBV7-9 to TRBJ1-2; D is ambiguous. This CDR3 comprises 13 residues. CDR1 and CDR2 (germline): SEHNR, FQNEAQ (reference sequence). Trimming removed 4 bases from V and 0 bases from J, with 6 bases in between. The CDR3 protein is CASSYIPNYGYTF. CDR3 DNA: TGTGCCAGCAGCTACATCCCTAACTATGGCTACACCTTC. Based on the CDR3 plus reference TRBV7-9 and TRBJ1-2, the full variable domain is DTGVSQNPRHKITKRGQNVTFRCDPISEHNRLYWYRQTLGQGPEFLTYFQNEAQLEKSRLLSDRFSAERPKGSFSTLEIQRTEQGDSAMYLCASSYIPNYGYTFGSGTRLTVV.

The chain recombines TRBV7-9 with TRBJ1-1; D is possibly TRBD1 (6 bases). Trimming removed 5 bases at V and 3 bases at J, with 16 bases between. This CDR3 is built from 15 residues. CDR1 and CDR2 (germline): SEHNR, FQNEAQ (reference sequence). The CDR3 bases are TGTGCCAGCAGCCCCAGACGGTCAGGGGACACTGAAGCTTTCTTT. Its translation: CASSPRRSGDTEAFF.

The sample holds a few counts of this clone. The rearrangement joins TRBV5-6 to TRBJ2-5; 13 bases line up with TRBD2. V trimming: 3 bases; J trimming: 4 bases; junction bases outside the gene matches: 3. This CDR3 is 15 amino acids long. Germline CDR1 is SGHDT and CDR2 is YYEEEE. This CDR3 is CASSWTSGGGETQYF. As DNA, the CDR3 is TGTGCCAGCAGCTGGACTAGCGGGGGAGGAGAGACCCAGTACTTC. The variable domain in full, completed from reference TRBV5-6 and TRBJ2-5, reads DAGVTQSPTHLIKTRGQQVTLRCSPKSGHDTVSWYQQALGQGPQFIFQYYEEEERQRGNFPDRFSGHQFPNYSSELNVNALLLGDSALYLCASSWTSGGGETQYFGPGTRLLVL.

The chain recombines TRBV29-1 with TRBJ2-3; 10 bases map to TRBD1. The CDR3 sequence is 14 residues long. Germline lookup yields CDR1 SQVTM and CDR2 ANQGSEA. V lost 2 bases to trimming and J lost 7 bases; unmatched junction nucleotides: 6. DNA of the CDR3: TGCAGCGTTGAACAGGACAGGGGGGGGAATACGCAGTATTTT. This translates into CSVEQDRGGNTQYF.

This clone has just a few counts. The chain combines TRBV28 with TRBJ2-7, with D unclear. CDR3 length: 13 residues. The V gene's germline CDR1 is MDHEN and CDR2 SYDVKM. V lost 0 bases to trimming and J lost 5 bases, with 8 bases between them. For the CDR3, the DNA is TGTGCCAGCAGTTTATGGAGCATCCACGAGCAGTACTTC. It encodes CASSLWSIHEQYF.

The rearrangement uses TRBV19 and TRBJ2-6, with 9 bases identical to TRBD1. V dropped 5 bases and J dropped 1; count of bases not matched to a gene: 9. This CDR3 comprises 18 residues. Looked up from germline, CDR1 is LNHDA and CDR2 is SQIVND (reference sequence). CDR3 bases: TGTGCCAGTAGTCCTCGGACAGGGGTTTCTTCTGGGGCCAACGTCCTGACTTTC. It translates to CASSPRTGVSSGANVLTF. The complete variable domain, with remaining parts taken from reference TRBV19 and TRBJ2-6, reads DGGITQSPKYLFRKEGQNVTLSCEQNLNHDAMYWYRQDPGQGLRLIYYSQIVNDFQKGDIAEGYSVSREKKESFPLTVTSAQKNPTAFYLCASSPRTGVSSGANVLTFGAGSRLTVL.

V gene TRBV7-2 combines with J gene TRBJ2-1, with 9 bases matching TRBD2. The germline CDR1 and CDR2 sequences are SGHTA and FQGNSA. The CDR3 runs 15 residues. The V segment lost 5 bases and the J segment 1 base; nucleotides outside the gene matches: 3. The CDR3 spells CASSTSGLSYNEQFF. The CDR3 DNA follows: TGTGCCAGCAGCACTAGCGGGTTGTCCTACAATGAGCAGTTCTTC.

The V call is TRBV10-3, the J call TRBJ1-1; 10 nucleotides agree with TRBD1. The length of the CDR3 is 13 residues. In germline, CDR1 is ENHRY, CDR2 SYGVKD. With V trimmed by 6 bases and J by 5 bases, 3 bases remained unmatched. This chain's CDR3 is CAIRGTGVTEAFF. The CDR3 DNA reads TGTGCCATCAGGGGGACAGGGGTAACTGAAGCTTTCTTT.